The 4 T cell receptor beta chains below all came from one sample that was sequenced in a study of regulatory T cells in long-lasting Graves disease. Noted time point: newly diagnosed GD, antithyroid drugs for less than 3 months. PBMCs were the source of the RNA used for TCR sequencing. With iRepertoire HTBI primers and Arm-PCR of CDR3 regions, TCR beta libraries were built. TCRdb reanalysed the multiplex PCR reads using MiXCR and keeps one entry per CDR3 protein. The sample holds some 330,000 distinct CDR3 sequences, 12% seen once. These data were also reused for a study on T cells in Graves' hyperthyroidism and ophthalmopathy.

Here the sequenced sample was peripheral blood mononuclear cells (PBMCs), taken at new diagnosis, from a patient treated with antithyroid drugs. These TCRs come from a young woman with Graves disease.

This clonotype was recorded at least ten times. This sequence joins TRBV24-1 and TRBJ2-5, with TRBD1 identical over 10 bases. Germline V lookup: CDR1 KGHDR, CDR2 SFDVKD. V trimming: 9 bases; J trimming: 3 bases; junction bases outside the gene matches: 3. The CDR3 totals 13 residues. CDR3 region: CATGTGVEETQYF. The CDR3 DNA follows: TGTGCCACCGGGACAGGGGTGGAAGAGACCCAGTACTTC.

This clonotype was recorded many times. The genes are TRBV12-3 or TRBV12-4 and TRBJ2-1, with 7 positions matching TRBD1. The junction had 11 bases not matched to a gene; V was cut back by 5 bases and J by 7 bases. The CDR3 consists of 15 residues. The CDR3 nucleotides read TGTGCCAGCAGTGGGGCTACAGGGGTGACAAATGAGCAGTTCTTC. Encoded protein: CASSGATGVTNEQFF.

This sequence joins TRBV5-6 and TRBJ1-1, with D uncertain. Trimming removed 1 base from V and 3 bases from J, with 7 bases in between. CDR1 is SGHDT, CDR2 YYEEEE, per germline. The CDR3 runs to 13 residues. The CDR3 protein is CASSLYGYTEAFF. The CDR3 DNA is TGTGCCAGCAGCTTGTATGGCTACACTGAAGCTTTCTTT.

This clonotype was recorded many times. The chain is built from TRBV7-9 and TRBJ2-7; D unresolved. Trimming took 0 bases from V and 3 from J, leaving 6 bases between them. Germline lookup yields CDR1 SEHNR and CDR2 FQNEAQ (reference sequence). The CDR3 has 13 amino acids. The CDR3 loop reads CASSLASVYEQYF. The CDR3 DNA follows: TGTGCCAGCAGCTTAGCATCAGTCTACGAGCAGTACTTC.